The source of this TCR beta chain is a study of blood T cell repertoires in COVID-19. Study information: COVID-19 samples, acute and convalescent, were from the United States, Italy and Spain. T cells, B-cell-depleted T cells, or PBMCs supplied cDNA or gDNA.

The assay was immunoSEQ multiplex PCR, and TCRdb's table has in-frame clones only and misses some. The sample holds around 230,000 clones, about 86% seen once. V was clipped by 4 bases and J by 2 bases, with 15 bases between them. The CDR3 is 15 residues long. CDR1 MNHEY and CDR2 SMNVEV come from the germline V gene (reference sequence). The chain is built from TRBV27 and TRBJ2-7; D gene uncertain. This clonotype originated in a woman aged 50 to 60 with acute or convalescent COVID-19. The material sequenced was peripheral blood. The CDR3 loop reads CASSSPSGGAYEQYF. CDR3 nucleotides: TGTGCCAGCAGTTCCCCCTCGGGTGGAGCCTACGAGCAGTACTTC.